The 28 T cell receptor beta chains in this list originate from one sample, sequenced in a study of identical twins listed by TCRdb under 2016. The method behind the library was 5' RACE. Sequenced using an Illumina HiSeq 2000. TCRdb trimmed public reads at Q25 via fastp, called clones via MiXCR and kept in-frame beta chains. Entries that share a CDR3 protein sequence are merged under the most common genes and DNA. For this sample there are approximately 690,000 distinct CDR3 sequences; approximately 6.1% appear just once. The ten largest clones take up roughly 1.8% of the sample. The material sequenced was naive T cells sorted from blood. In light of the paper, this sample's cell subset or site label describes: cells isolated with a human naive T-cell isolation kit. The receptors come from a man aged 18 to 29 in good health.

This clonotype was detected many times. The chain uses TRBV29-1 and TRBJ2-2; TRBD1 matches at 9 bases. With V trimmed by 6 bases and J by 5 bases, 13 bases remained unmatched. Germline CDR1 is SQVTM and CDR2 is ANQGSEA. The CDR3 contains 16 residues. Here the CDR3 DNA reads TGCAGCGTCAAAAAAGGGACAGGGTCGGTAACCGGGGAGCTGTTTTTT. This translates into CSVKKGTGSVTGELFF.

This clonotype was recorded a few times. V usage is TRBV20-1 and J usage is TRBJ2-1; 14 bases match TRBD2. The ends lost 3 bases at V and 10 bases at J; junction bases unmatched: 8. Germline CDR1 reads DFQATT; CDR2 reads SNEGSKA (reference sequence). CDR3 length: 15 amino acids. CDR3 sequence reads: CSARTSGRVGGEQFF. The CDR3 bases are TGCAGTGCTAGGACTAGCGGGAGGGTCGGGGGGGAGCAGTTCTTC.

This clonotype has just a few counts. The chain employs TRBV28 and TRBJ2-2, with 7 positions matching TRBD2. Germline V gives CDR1 MDHEN, CDR2 SYDVKM. This CDR3 contains 16 residues. J gave up 8 bases and V 1 base, and 10 bases lay outside the gene matches. The CDR3 loop reads CASSLSPSGAEGELFF. CDR3 nucleotides: TGTGCCAGCAGTTTATCTCCAAGCGGGGCCGAGGGGGAGCTGTTTTTT. The full variable domain, completed using reference TRBV28 and TRBJ2-2, is DVKVTQSSRYLVKRTGEKVFLECVQDMDHENMFWYRQDPGLGLRLIYFSYDVKMKEKGDIPEGYSVSREKKERFSLILESASTNQTSMYLCASSLSPSGAEGELFFGEGSRLTVL.

This clonotype was seen ten or more times. The chain carries TRBV9 and TRBJ1-3; D is unclear. V was pared by 3 bases and J by 7 bases, with 20 bases between. Germline assignment: CDR1 SGDLS and CDR2 YYNGEE. The CDR3 contains 16 residues. CDR3 in amino acids: CASSETPRAIGNTIYF. CDR3 DNA: TGTGCCAGCAGCGAGACCCCTCGGGCCATCGGGAACACCATATATTTT.

V usage is TRBV11-1 and J usage is TRBJ2-6, with 12 bases lining up with TRBD1. V was pared by 5 bases and J by 0 bases, with 14 bases of the junction left unmatched. CDR1 and CDR2 (germline): SGHAT, FQDESV (reference sequence). The CDR3 is 21 amino acids. CDR3 nucleotide sequence: TGTGCCAGCAGCCCTAGTCCCGGGACAGGGGGCAACTTCTCTGGGGCCAACGTCCTGACTTTC. Protein: CASSPSPGTGGNFSGANVLTF.

This clonotype was detected ten times or more. This rearrangement joins TRBV29-1 to TRBJ1-4; no clear D gene. Trimming took 2 bases from V and 5 from J, leaving 9 bases between them. Per the germline V gene, CDR1 is SQVTM and CDR2 is ANQGSEA. This CDR3 is built from 13 residues. The CDR3 DNA reads TGCAGCGTTGAAAGGCGGTTGAATGAAAAACTGTTTTTT. Translation gives CSVERRLNEKLFF.

For this clonotype: A much more abundant neighbour one base away suggests this may be a read error. The chain is built from TRBV25-1 and TRBJ2-4; D possibly uses TRBD1 or TRBD2 (5 bases each). The CDR3 sequence is 11 residues long. Trimming pared 4 bases from V and 15 bases from J, leaving 13 bases between. CDR1 MGHDK and CDR2 SYGVNS come from the germline V gene. The chain's CDR3 is CASSAGTNLYF. In DNA, the CDR3 is TGTGCCAGCAGTGCAGGGACGAATCTGTACTTC. The variable domain in full, completed from reference TRBV25-1 and TRBJ2-4, reads EADIYQTPRYLVIGTGKKITLECSQTMGHDKMYWYQQDPGMELHLIHYSYGVNSTEKGDLSSESTVSRIRTEHFPLTLESARPSHTSQYLCASSAGTNLYFGAGTRLSVL.

V usage is TRBV6-1 and J usage is TRBJ2-5; 10 bases align to TRBD2. Germline V CDR1 and CDR2: MNHNS, SASEGT. V shed 5 bases and J 5 bases; nucleotides not matched to a gene: 14. This CDR3 contains 17 residues. The CDR3 DNA follows: TGTGCCAGCAGTCCCACCGGGACTAGCGTTTATTTGGAGACCCAGTACTTC. Translating it yields CASSPTGTSVYLETQYF.

Points on this clonotype: Being one base from a much bigger clone, this may be a read error. The CDR3 ends on some other residue instead of the conserved phenylalanine or tryptophan, so this is likely a read error. V usage is TRBV12-5 and J usage is TRBJ2-3; 14 bases are shared with TRBD2. Germline V gives CDR1 LGHNT, CDR2 FRNRAP. The junction had 3 bases not matched to a gene; V was cut back by 4 bases and J by 3 bases. This CDR3 comprises 16 residues. The CDR3 sequence is CASGSGTSGRTDTQYC. The CDR3 nucleotides are TGTGCTAGTGGTTCAGGGACTAGCGGGAGAACAGATACGCAGTATTGT.

The table lists this clonotype with many counts. The chain is built from TRBV10-3 and TRBJ2-1, with 9 nucleotides matching TRBD2. The CDR3 length is 15 residues. Germline CDR1 is ENHRY and CDR2 is SYGVKD. V lost 0 bases and J lost 7; bases outside the gene matches: 4. The chain's CDR3 is CAISESREGWNEQFF. The CDR3 region has the DNA TGTGCCATCAGTGAGTCGCGGGAGGGCTGGAATGAGCAGTTCTTC.

The chain employs TRBV5-1 and TRBJ1-5; D may be TRBD1 (6 bases). Trimming took 8 bases from V and 7 from J, leaving 16 bases between them. The CDR3 spans 13 residues. CDR1 is SGHRS, CDR2 YFSETQ, per germline. CDR3 sequence: CARAHRAVQPQHF. The CDR3 DNA reads TGCGCCAGGGCTCACAGGGCGGTACAGCCCCAGCATTTT. Using reference TRBV5-1 and TRBJ1-5 for the parts outside the CDR3, the full variable domain is KAGVTQTPRYLIKTRGQQVTLSCSPISGHRSVSWYQQTPGQGLQFLFEYFSETQRNKGNFPGRFSGRQFSNSRSEMNVSTLELGDSALYLCARAHRAVQPQHFGDGTRLSIL.

The chain employs TRBV11-3 and TRBJ2-1; D unclear. The germline CDR1 and CDR2 sequences are SGHNT and YENEEA. This CDR3 has 12 residues. The germline V and J ends were trimmed by 5 bases and 6 bases, with 8 bases remaining between them. CDR3 residues: CASSTPSNEQFF. DNA for the CDR3: TGTGCCAGCAGCACCCCTAGCAATGAGCAGTTCTTC. Full variable domain (rest looked up from reference TRBV11-3 and TRBJ2-1): EAGVVQSPRYKIIEKKQPVAFWCNPISGHNTLYWYLQNLGQGPELLIRYENEEAVDDSQLPKDRFSAERLKGVDSTLKIQPAELGDSAVYLCASSTPSNEQFFGPGTRLTVL.

This clonotype showed up many times. This sequence joins TRBV28 and TRBJ1-2, with 7 bases fitting TRBD1. With 3 bases clipped from V and 8 bases from J, the junction kept 3 bases outside the gene matches. The CDR3 contains 12 residues. Germline V CDR1 and CDR2: MDHEN, SYDVKM. DNA for the CDR3: TGTGCCAGCAGTTTCATAGGGGGCGGCTACACCTTC. It yields the protein CASSFIGGGYTF.

This clonotype was picked up a small number of times. V and J are TRBV28 and TRBJ2-5; 7 bases map to TRBD1. V shed 4 bases, J shed 0 bases, and the junction held 8 bases outside the gene matches. CDR1 and CDR2 from the germline V gene are MDHEN and SYDVKM. CDR3 length: 16 amino acids. This chain's CDR3 is CASSSPGTVYQETQYF. The CDR3 DNA sequence: TGTGCCAGCAGTTCACCCGGGACAGTGTACCAAGAGACCCAGTACTTC.

Only a few counts were recorded for this clonotype. The chain employs TRBV20-1 and TRBJ2-6; tentatively, D is TRBD2 (7 bases). The germline V gene has CDR1 DFQATT and CDR2 SNEGSKA (reference sequence). The CDR3 length is 17 residues. V shed 2 bases and J shed 0 bases, with 14 bases lying between them. The CDR3 here is CSARSEGGGSGANVLTF. Here the CDR3 DNA reads TGCAGTGCTAGATCGGAGGGGGGGGGCTCTGGGGCCAACGTCCTGACTTTC.

Many counts were recorded for this clonotype. V is TRBV6-2 or TRBV6-3 and J is TRBJ2-2; D is unclear. The CDR3 sequence is 12 residues long. Between the trimmed V and J ends, which lost 2 bases and 6 bases, there was a span of 4 bases. Germline values: CDR1 MNHEY, CDR2 SVGEGT. The CDR3 DNA reads TGTGCCAGCAGTTACGGGGCCGGGGAGCTGTTTTTT. This encodes CASSYGAGELFF.

The sample holds a few counts of this clonotype. J is TRBJ2-7 and V is TRBV15, with 11 bases that match TRBD2. Per germline, CDR1 LNHNV and CDR2 YYDKDF (reference sequence). This CDR3 has 16 residues. With V trimmed by 3 bases and J by 7 bases, 11 bases remained unmatched. As DNA, the CDR3 is TGTGCCACCAGCAGCTTCTTAGCGGGAGGGCCGGGGGAGCAGTACTTC. Translation: CATSSFLAGGPGEQYF. The entire variable domain, with the rest obtained from reference TRBV15 and TRBJ2-7, is as follows: DAMVIQNPRYQVTQFGKPVTLSCSQTLNHNVMYWYQQKSSQAPKLLFHYYDKDFNNEADTPDNFQSRRPNTSFCFLDIRSPGLGDTAMYLCATSSFLAGGPGEQYFGPGTRLTVT.

This clonotype showed up many times. The J gene is TRBJ2-1, the V gene TRBV25-1; 9 bases match TRBD2. V shed 3 bases, J shed 0 bases, and the junction held 6 bases outside the gene matches. The CDR3 sequence is 17 residues long. The germline V gene encodes CDR1 MGHDK and CDR2 SYGVNS. The CDR3, as DNA: TGTGCCAGCAGTGAGATCCATAGCGGGAGCTCCTACAATGAGCAGTTCTTC. It codes for CASSEIHSGSSYNEQFF.

This clonotype has just a few counts. The chain employs TRBV5-1 and TRBJ2-5, with 10 bases fitting TRBD2. The CDR3 has 20 amino acids. The V gene end was trimmed by 4 bases and the J gene end by 7 bases; junction bases not matched to a gene: 25. CDR1 and CDR2 (germline): SGHRS, YFSETQ. This CDR3 reads CASSLQGTAGGLTTFRTQYF. The CDR3 nucleotides are TGCGCCAGCAGCCTTCAAGGCACAGCGGGAGGGCTGACTACTTTTAGGACCCAGTACTTC.

The chain combines TRBV10-3 with TRBJ2-3; 7 bases agree with TRBD2. The germline gives CDR1 ENHRY, CDR2 SYGVKD. The CDR3 is 19 amino acids. The V segment lost 5 bases and the J segment 4 bases; nucleotides outside the gene matches: 21. CDR3: CAISRGYLWRESIPDTQYF. The CDR3 DNA reads TGTGCCATCAGTCGGGGATACCTCTGGCGGGAGTCGATCCCAGATACGCAGTATTTT.

This clonotype was detected many times. The rearrangement joins TRBV15 to TRBJ2-4; 7 nucleotides match TRBD1. This CDR3 region has 16 residues. V lost 4 bases to trimming and J lost 7 bases; unmatched junction nucleotides: 13. Germline values: CDR1 LNHNV, CDR2 YYDKDF (reference sequence). For the CDR3, the DNA is TGTGCCACCAGCAAGGGACAGCAAAACGTTGGGAACATTCAGTACTTC. It encodes CATSKGQQNVGNIQYF.

This clonotype was counted ten times or more. The chain has TRBV5-1 and TRBJ1-1; the D gene is possibly TRBD1 (5 bases). This CDR3 comprises 15 residues. Looked up from germline, CDR1 is SGHRS and CDR2 is YFSETQ. V was trimmed by 0 bases and J by 4 bases, leaving 13 bases between them. CDR3 amino acids: CASSLGTPGTTEAFF. The CDR3, as DNA: TGCGCCAGCAGCTTGGGGACCCCAGGGACCACTGAAGCTTTCTTT.

This clonotype was seen many times. The chain uses TRBV20-1 and TRBJ2-6; no clear D gene. The V end lost 1 base, the J end lost 0 bases, and 4 bases lay between the germline ends. Germline-derived CDR1 and CDR2 are DFQATT and SNEGSKA (reference sequence). The CDR3 length is 14 residues. CDR3: CSARAVSGANVLTF. As DNA, the CDR3 is TGCAGTGCTAGAGCTGTCTCTGGGGCCAACGTCCTGACTTTC.

As for this clonotype: Possible read error: a much larger clone is one base away. The genes are TRBV7-8 and TRBJ2-7; TRBD1 agrees at 7 bases. This CDR3 comprises 15 residues. CDR1 and CDR2 from the germline V gene are SGHVS and FQNEAQ. The junction had 11 bases not matched to a gene; V was cut back by 4 bases and J by 5 bases. CDR3 residues: CASSSRGQVGNEQYF. The CDR3 DNA reads TGTGCCAGCAGCTCGAGGGGGCAGGTTGGTAACGAGCAGTACTTC.

This clonotype was seen many times. The gene calls are TRBV29-1 and TRBJ2-1, with D possibly called TRBD1 or TRBD2 (5 bases each). This CDR3 comprises 14 residues. Trimming pared 3 bases from V and 1 base from J, leaving 10 bases between. Germline-derived CDR1 and CDR2 are SQVTM and ANQGSEA. CDR3 bases: TGCAGCGTTGAGGGACGGGGTTCCTACAATGAGCAGTTCTTC. Translated: CSVEGRGSYNEQFF.

This clonotype has a count of ten or more. This chain links TRBV7-9 with TRBJ2-7; TRBD2 agrees at 10 bases. The V segment lost 5 bases and the J segment 2 bases; nucleotides outside the gene matches: 6. The CDR3 runs to 15 residues. The V gene's germline CDR1 is SEHNR and CDR2 FQNEAQ (reference sequence). Here the CDR3 reads CASSPSGRAPYEQYF. CDR3 in DNA: TGTGCCAGCAGCCCAAGCGGGAGGGCCCCCTACGAGCAGTACTTC.

This clonotype has a count of ten or more. The chain carries TRBV20-1 and TRBJ1-1, with 7 bases aligning to TRBD1. The CDR3 has 15 residues. J was trimmed by 0 bases and V by 3 bases; bases with no gene match: 7. Germline V gives CDR1 DFQATT, CDR2 SNEGSKA (reference sequence). CDR3 in amino acids: CSARAPGGMNTEAFF. The CDR3 DNA sequence: TGCAGTGCTAGGGCCCCAGGGGGGATGAACACTGAAGCTTTCTTT.

The CDR3 here is CASSHSSREGTEAFF. The CDR3 nucleotides are TGCGCCAGCAGCCACTCGTCCCGGGAGGGGACTGAAGCTTTCTTT. The chain carries TRBV4-1 and TRBJ1-1, with D possibly TRBD1 on 5 matching bases. V was trimmed by 3 bases and J by 5 bases, leaving 16 bases between them. Germline assignment: CDR1 MGHRA and CDR2 YSYEKL. The CDR3 contains 15 residues.